This T cell receptor beta chain was found in a study of T-cell reconstitution after alpha-beta-depleted transplantation in children. The sample holds a few counts of this clonotype. The antigen is undetermined. V lost 5 bases to trimming and J lost 3 bases, with 20 bases between them. This CDR3 comprises 16 residues. Preparation of the TCRbeta library used unique molecular identifiers. TCRdb fed the PCR reads into MiXCR, producing one record per CDR3 protein. In the table there are roughly 420,000 distinct CDR3 sequences, roughly 15% of which are singletons. Regarding the study as a whole: Newly produced T cells mostly provided counts and TCRbeta diversity after one year, as hyperexpanded clones declined. By about two months after transplant, alpha-beta T cells reportedly arose from several hundred graft clones that had expanded.

Sequences were derived from PBMCs, mostly from graft donor cells, sampled 360 days after TCRalphabeta/CD19-depleted stem cell transplant. This clonotype was sampled from a boy under three years old who had a stem cell transplant for Wiskott-Aldrich syndrome, so the T cells may come from the graft donor. V usage is TRBV12-3 or TRBV12-4 and J usage is TRBJ2-7, with a possible D match to TRBD1 (5 bases). The CDR3 nucleotides are TGTGCCAGCAGTCCCAATCAGGGAAAAGGTCGCTACGAGCAGTACTTC. This sequence encodes CASSPNQGKGRYEQYF.